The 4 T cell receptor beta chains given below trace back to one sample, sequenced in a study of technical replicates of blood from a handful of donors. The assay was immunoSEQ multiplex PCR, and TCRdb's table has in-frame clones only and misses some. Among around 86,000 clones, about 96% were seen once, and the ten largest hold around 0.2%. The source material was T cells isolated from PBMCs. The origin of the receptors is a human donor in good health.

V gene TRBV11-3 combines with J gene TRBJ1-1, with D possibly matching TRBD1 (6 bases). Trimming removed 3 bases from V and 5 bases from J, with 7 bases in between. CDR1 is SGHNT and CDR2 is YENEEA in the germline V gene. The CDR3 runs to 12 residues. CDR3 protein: CASSLGATEAFF. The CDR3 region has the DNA TGTGCCAGCAGCTTGGGGGCGACTGAAGCTTTCTTT.

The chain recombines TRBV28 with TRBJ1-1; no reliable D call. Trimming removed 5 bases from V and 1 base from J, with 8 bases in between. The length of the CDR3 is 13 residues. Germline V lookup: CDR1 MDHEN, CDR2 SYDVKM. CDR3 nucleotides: TGTGCCAGCAGTCTCTACAGGAACACTGAAGCTTTCTTT. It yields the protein CASSLYRNTEAFF.

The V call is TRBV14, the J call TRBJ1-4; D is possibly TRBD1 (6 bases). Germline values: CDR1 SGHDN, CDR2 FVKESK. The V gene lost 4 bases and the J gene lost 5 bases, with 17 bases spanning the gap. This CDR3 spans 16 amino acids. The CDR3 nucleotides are TGTGCCAGCAGCCCAGAGCCGACAGGCTTAAATGAAAAACTGTTTTTT. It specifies CASSPEPTGLNEKLFF.

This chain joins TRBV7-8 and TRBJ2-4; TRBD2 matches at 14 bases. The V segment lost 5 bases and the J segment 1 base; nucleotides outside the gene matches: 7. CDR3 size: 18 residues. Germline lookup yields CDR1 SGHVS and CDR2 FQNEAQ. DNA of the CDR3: TGTGCCAGCAGCCCTGGACTAGCGGGAGGAAGGGCCAAAAACATTCAGTACTTC. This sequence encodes CASSPGLAGGRAKNIQYF. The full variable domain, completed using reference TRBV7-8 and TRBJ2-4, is GAGVSQSPRYKVAKRGQDVALRCDPISGHVSLFWYQQALGQGPEFLTYFQNEAQLDKSGLPSDRFFAERPEGSVSTLKIQRTQQEDSAVYLCASSPGLAGGRAKNIQYFGAGTRLSVL.